What follows are 11 T cell receptor beta chains derived from one specimen sequenced in a study of PD-L1 blockade in urothelial cancer. The time point: pretreatment peripheral blood. The repertoire was sequenced with immunoSEQ multiplex PCR; TCRdb's copy has only in-frame clones and lacks some. The sample carries under 70,000 clones, over 75% recorded once. The sample was PBMCs, taken around atezolizumab (anti-PD-L1) treatment. These receptors were taken from a man in his 70s with urothelial cancer.

The chain employs TRBV25-1 and TRBJ2-7; 7 bases map to TRBD2. Looked up from germline, CDR1 is MGHDK and CDR2 is SYGVNS. Trimming took 6 bases from V and 5 from J; bases not matched to a gene: 7. This CDR3 has 13 residues. As DNA, the CDR3 is TGTGCCAGCAGCTGGGCGGGGGTGGACGAGCAGTACTTC. It encodes CASSWAGVDEQYF.

This clone was seen a few times. J is TRBJ1-1 and V is TRBV27, with D unresolved. The CDR3 sequence is 13 residues long. CDR1 is MNHEY and CDR2 is SMNVEV in the germline V gene (reference sequence). V lost 0 bases and J lost 5, with 7 bases in between. The CDR3 is CASSLSAVTEAFF. The CDR3 nucleotides read TGTGCCAGCAGTTTATCGGCAGTGACTGAAGCTTTCTTT.

The chain couples TRBV19 to TRBJ2-3; maybe TRBD1 (5 bases). CDR1 is LNHDA, CDR2 SQIVND, per germline (reference sequence). V was clipped by 4 bases and J by 7 bases, with 12 bases between them. This CDR3 comprises 13 residues. The DNA of the CDR3 is TGTGCCAGTAGTAACAAAGGGGCGAATACGCAGTATTTT. This translates into CASSNKGANTQYF.

The chain combines TRBV7-2 with TRBJ1-2, with 9 positions matching TRBD1. Germline CDR1 is SGHTA and CDR2 is FQGNSA. With 4 bases clipped from V and 11 bases from J, the junction kept 14 bases outside the gene matches. CDR3 length: 15 amino acids. Here the CDR3 reads CASSSRDREFGLYTF. The CDR3 DNA is TGTGCCAGCAGCTCCCGGGACAGGGAATTCGGACTTTACACCTTC.

This chain connects TRBV29-1 to TRBJ2-7; no definite D call. Between the trimmed V and J ends, which lost 4 bases and 6 bases, there was a span of 16 bases. The CDR3 sequence is 13 residues long. Germline CDR1 and CDR2: SQVTM and ANQGSEA. CDR3 region: CSVVQVVGSEQYF. CDR3 bases: TGCAGCGTTGTTCAGGTCGTGGGCTCCGAGCAGTACTTC.

The chain is built from TRBV6-1 and TRBJ1-4; D gene uncertain. Germline CDR1 is MNHNS and CDR2 is SASEGT. The CDR3 runs to 16 residues. The germline V and J ends were trimmed by 1 base and 2 bases, with 11 bases remaining between them. DNA for the CDR3: TGTGCCAGCAGTGAAGTCTATAGGAGGACTAATGAAAAACTGTTTTTT. Translated: CASSEVYRRTNEKLFF.

The chain links TRBV5-4 to TRBJ2-1, with 11 nucleotides matching TRBD2. Trimming took 4 bases from V and 5 from J; bases not matched to a gene: 5. Per the germline V gene, CDR1 is SGHNT and CDR2 is YYREEE (reference sequence). The CDR3 extends over 15 amino acids. The CDR3 is CASSPGTSGNNEQFF. For the CDR3, the DNA is TGTGCCAGCAGCCCAGGGACTAGCGGCAACAATGAGCAGTTCTTC. Complete variable domain (other parts from reference TRBV5-4 and TRBJ2-1): ETGVTQSPTHLIKTRGQQVTLRCSSQSGHNTVSWYQQALGQGPQFIFQYYREEENGRGNFPPRFSGLQFPNYSSELNVNALELDDSALYLCASSPGTSGNNEQFFGPGTRLTVL.

The chain has TRBV4-2 and TRBJ2-7, with D maybe TRBD1 (6 bases). The CDR3 consists of 15 residues. The germline V gene has CDR1 LGHNA and CDR2 YNFKEQ. V lost 0 bases and J lost 2, with 11 bases in between. The CDR3 sequence: CASSQETGTTYEQYF. CDR3 DNA sequence: TGTGCCAGCAGCCAAGAAACAGGGACCACCTACGAGCAGTACTTC.

The chain has TRBV10-3 and TRBJ1-2; possibly TRBD1 for D (5 bases). Trimming shortened V by 3 bases and J by 8 bases, and 13 bases separated the two germline ends. Germline CDR1 is ENHRY and CDR2 is SYGVKD. This CDR3 has 13 amino acids. CDR3 residues: CAISDRQGGGYTF. CDR3 coding DNA: TGTGCCATCAGTGATCGGCAGGGTGGAGGCTACACCTTC.

V is TRBV27 and J is TRBJ1-3, with a possible D match to TRBD1 (5 bases). The CDR3 is 15 amino acids. With 10 bases removed from V and 3 bases from J, the gap between germline ends came to 19 bases. Germline values: CDR1 MNHEY, CDR2 SMNVEV (reference sequence). The CDR3: CAIAIAGPFGNTIYF. CDR3 nucleotide sequence: TGTGCCATAGCTATCGCGGGGCCGTTTGGAAACACCATATATTTT.

The rearrangement joins TRBV28 to TRBJ1-1; the match to TRBD1 covers 7 bases. Per the germline V gene, CDR1 is MDHEN and CDR2 is SYDVKM. There are 15 residues in the CDR3. V shed 6 bases and J 1 base; nucleotides not matched to a gene: 8. The CDR3 reads CASSVSGTENTEAFF. The DNA of the CDR3 is TGTGCCAGCAGCGTCTCCGGGACAGAGAACACTGAAGCTTTCTTT.